This T cell receptor beta chain appears in the sequencing data of a study of blood T cell repertoires in COVID-19. Study as a whole: Nucleic acid was either cDNA or gDNA, and it came from T cells, B-cell-depleted T cells, or PBMCs.

In the original workflow: For nucleated cells, counts were estimated from reference gene primer amplification. Sequencing used immunoSEQ multiplex PCR; TCRdb keeps in-frame clones, though not all of them. V, J and clone size are taken as reported in that table, and D and trimming were inferred from the DNA itself. The profile shows some 270,000 clones, about 89% of them singletons. Trimming removed 6 bases from V and 2 bases from J; junction bases left unmatched: 9. Germline CDR1 and CDR2: MGHRA and YSYEKL. This CDR3 region has 16 residues. The sequenced sample was peripheral blood. The sequence was obtained from a man aged 25-45 years with acute or convalescent COVID-19. The V gene is TRBV4-1, the J gene TRBJ2-1; 8 nucleotides line up with TRBD2. CDR3 sequence reads: CASRSWAGGTYNEQFF. DNA of the CDR3: TGCGCCAGCAGGTCGTGGGCGGGGGGTACCTACAATGAGCAGTTCTTC.